The clone carrying this T cell receptor beta chain was counted many times. Its antigen remains unidentified. This sample was included in a study of blood T cells in healthy people across ages. The study, taken as a whole, reports: Unsorted PBMCs blocked a conclusive comparison of naive and antigen-experienced cells. Samples with more naive T cells showed higher observed beta diversity.

It was with a sample-barcoded 5' primer and a J-beta primer mix that a second PCR of about 6 to 12 cycles was run. Every cDNA molecule bore a tag from a template-switch adaptor containing 12 random nucleotides. TCRdb recomputed calls from the 5' RACE reads with MiXCR, one row per CDR3 protein. Among more than 550,000 distinct CDR3 sequences listed, 22% were seen once. Germline V gives CDR1 MNHEY, CDR2 SVGAGI. CDR3 length: 15 amino acids. Sequencing was carried out using blood. V is TRBV6-5 and J is TRBJ2-5; TRBD1 agrees at 9 bases. The J call may be faulty, since TRBJ2-7 better matches the DNA end. The receptor was derived from a man between 65 and 79 years old in good health. The DNA of the CDR3 is TGTGCCAGCAGTAACCCCGGGACAGGGAACCACGAGCAGTACTTC. Encoded protein: CASSNPGTGNHEQYF.